This T cell receptor (beta chain) was sequenced during a study of blood T cells in healthy people across ages. This clonotype was detected only a few times. Its antigen remains unknown. Trimming cost V 3 bases and J 4 bases, with 15 bases left between them. CDR3 size: 14 residues. The germline V gene encodes CDR1 SQVTM and CDR2 ANQGSEA. Primed by a sample-barcoded 5' primer and a J-beta primer mix, a second PCR proceeded for 7 to 11 cycles. Every molecule of cDNA carried a tag from a template-switch adaptor with 12 random nucleotides. Via MiXCR, TCRdb re-called the 5' RACE reads, giving one row per CDR3 protein. The sample records approximately 1.5 million distinct CDR3 sequences, roughly 32% being singletons. Notes on the study in general: Older age coincided with a roughly linear decline in TCR beta diversity per million T cells.

The clonotype was recovered from a woman aged 25 to 39 in good health. The rearrangement joins TRBV29-1 to TRBJ1-2; the D is unclear. The specimen sequenced was blood. In DNA form, the CDR3 reads TGCAGCGTTGATCGGCGCTCGGAAGGCTATGGCTACACCTTC. The encoded protein is CSVDRRSEGYGYTF.